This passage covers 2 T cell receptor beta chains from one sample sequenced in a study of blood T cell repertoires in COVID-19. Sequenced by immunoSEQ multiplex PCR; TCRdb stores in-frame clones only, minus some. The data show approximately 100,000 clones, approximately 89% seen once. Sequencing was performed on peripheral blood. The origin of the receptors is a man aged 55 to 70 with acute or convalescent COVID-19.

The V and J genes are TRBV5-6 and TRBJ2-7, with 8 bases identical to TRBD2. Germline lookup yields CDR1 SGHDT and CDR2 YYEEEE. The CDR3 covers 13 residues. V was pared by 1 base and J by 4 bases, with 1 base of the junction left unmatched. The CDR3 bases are TGTGCCAGCAGCTTGACGGGAGGGTACGAGCAGTACGTC. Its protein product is CASSLTGGYEQYV.

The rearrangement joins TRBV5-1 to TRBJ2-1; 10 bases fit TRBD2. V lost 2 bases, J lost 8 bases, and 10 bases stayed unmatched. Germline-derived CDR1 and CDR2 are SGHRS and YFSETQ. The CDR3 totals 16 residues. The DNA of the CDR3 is TGCGCCAGCAGCTTTGGACTAGCGGCATTTGACCATGAGCAGTTCTTC. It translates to CASSFGLAAFDHEQFF.